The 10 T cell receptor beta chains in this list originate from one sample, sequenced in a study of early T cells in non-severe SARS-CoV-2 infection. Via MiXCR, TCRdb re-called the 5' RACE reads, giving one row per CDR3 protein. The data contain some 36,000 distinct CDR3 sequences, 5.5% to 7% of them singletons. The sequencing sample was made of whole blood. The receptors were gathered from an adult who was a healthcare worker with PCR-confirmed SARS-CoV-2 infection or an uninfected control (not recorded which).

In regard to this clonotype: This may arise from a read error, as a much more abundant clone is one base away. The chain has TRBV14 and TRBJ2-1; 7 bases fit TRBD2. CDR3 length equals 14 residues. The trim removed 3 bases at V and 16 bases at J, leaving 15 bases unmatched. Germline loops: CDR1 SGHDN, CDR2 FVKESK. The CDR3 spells CASSQGRNSGIPFF. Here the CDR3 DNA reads TGTGCCAGCAGCCAGGGCCGAAACAGCGGGATCCCTTTCTTC.

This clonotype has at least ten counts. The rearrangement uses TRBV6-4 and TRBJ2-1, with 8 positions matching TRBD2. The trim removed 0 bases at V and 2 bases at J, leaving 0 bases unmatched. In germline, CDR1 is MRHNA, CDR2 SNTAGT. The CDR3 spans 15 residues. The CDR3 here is CASSDSAGAYNEQFF. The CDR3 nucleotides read TGTGCCAGCAGTGACTCAGCGGGAGCCTACAATGAGCAGTTCTTC.

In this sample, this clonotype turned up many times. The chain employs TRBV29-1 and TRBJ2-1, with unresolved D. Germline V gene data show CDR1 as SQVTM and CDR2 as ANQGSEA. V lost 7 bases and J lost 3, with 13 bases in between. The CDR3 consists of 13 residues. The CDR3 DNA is TGCAGCGGGGCTACAGCCTTCTACAATGAGCAGTTCTTC. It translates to CSGATAFYNEQFF.

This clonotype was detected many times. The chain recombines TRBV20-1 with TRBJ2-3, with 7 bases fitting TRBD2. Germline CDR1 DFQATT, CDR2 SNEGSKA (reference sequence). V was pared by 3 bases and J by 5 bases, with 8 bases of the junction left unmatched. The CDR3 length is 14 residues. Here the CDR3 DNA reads TGCAGTGCTAGGTGGGGAGGGTGGGAAGATACGCAGTATTTT. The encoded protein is CSARWGGWEDTQYF.

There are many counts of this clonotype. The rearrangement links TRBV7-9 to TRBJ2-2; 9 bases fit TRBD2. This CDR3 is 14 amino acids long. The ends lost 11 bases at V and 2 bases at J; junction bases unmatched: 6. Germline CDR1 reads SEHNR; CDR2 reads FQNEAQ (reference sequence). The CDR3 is CAGASGVNTGELFF. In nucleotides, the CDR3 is TGTGCCGGGGCTAGCGGGGTTAACACCGGGGAGCTGTTTTTT.

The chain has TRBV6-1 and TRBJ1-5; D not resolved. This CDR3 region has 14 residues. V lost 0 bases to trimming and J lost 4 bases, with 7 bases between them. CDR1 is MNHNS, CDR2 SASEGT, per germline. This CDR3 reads CASSEALSNQPQHF. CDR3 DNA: TGTGCCAGCAGTGAAGCCCTTTCAAATCAGCCCCAGCATTTT.

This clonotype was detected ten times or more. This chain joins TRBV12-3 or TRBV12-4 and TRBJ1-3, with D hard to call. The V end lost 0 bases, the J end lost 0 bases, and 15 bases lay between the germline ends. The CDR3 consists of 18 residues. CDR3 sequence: CASSLALAGTTSGNTIYF. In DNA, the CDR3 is TGTGCCAGCAGTTTAGCGCTGGCGGGCACAACCTCTGGAAACACCATATATTTT.

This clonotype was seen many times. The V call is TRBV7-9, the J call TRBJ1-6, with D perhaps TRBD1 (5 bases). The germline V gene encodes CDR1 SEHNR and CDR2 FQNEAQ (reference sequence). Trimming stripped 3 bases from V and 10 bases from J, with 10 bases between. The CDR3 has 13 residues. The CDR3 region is CASSFGGGSPLHF. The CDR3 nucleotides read TGTGCCAGCAGCTTCGGCGGGGGGTCACCCCTCCACTTT.

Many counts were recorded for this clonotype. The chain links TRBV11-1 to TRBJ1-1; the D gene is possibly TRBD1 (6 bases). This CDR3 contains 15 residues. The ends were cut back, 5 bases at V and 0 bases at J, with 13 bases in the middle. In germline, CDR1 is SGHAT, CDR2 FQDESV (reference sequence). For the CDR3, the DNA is TGTGCCAGCAGCGGGTCAGGGGCGTTGAACACTGAAGCTTTCTTT. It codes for CASSGSGALNTEAFF.

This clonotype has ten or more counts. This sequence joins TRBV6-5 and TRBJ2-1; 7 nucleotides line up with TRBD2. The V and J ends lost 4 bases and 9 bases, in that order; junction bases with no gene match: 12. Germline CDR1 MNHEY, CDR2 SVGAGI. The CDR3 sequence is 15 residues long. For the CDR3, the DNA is TGTGCCAGCAGTTTGAGTAGCGAGCCGGGGGGTGAGCAGTTCTTC. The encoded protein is CASSLSSEPGGEQFF.